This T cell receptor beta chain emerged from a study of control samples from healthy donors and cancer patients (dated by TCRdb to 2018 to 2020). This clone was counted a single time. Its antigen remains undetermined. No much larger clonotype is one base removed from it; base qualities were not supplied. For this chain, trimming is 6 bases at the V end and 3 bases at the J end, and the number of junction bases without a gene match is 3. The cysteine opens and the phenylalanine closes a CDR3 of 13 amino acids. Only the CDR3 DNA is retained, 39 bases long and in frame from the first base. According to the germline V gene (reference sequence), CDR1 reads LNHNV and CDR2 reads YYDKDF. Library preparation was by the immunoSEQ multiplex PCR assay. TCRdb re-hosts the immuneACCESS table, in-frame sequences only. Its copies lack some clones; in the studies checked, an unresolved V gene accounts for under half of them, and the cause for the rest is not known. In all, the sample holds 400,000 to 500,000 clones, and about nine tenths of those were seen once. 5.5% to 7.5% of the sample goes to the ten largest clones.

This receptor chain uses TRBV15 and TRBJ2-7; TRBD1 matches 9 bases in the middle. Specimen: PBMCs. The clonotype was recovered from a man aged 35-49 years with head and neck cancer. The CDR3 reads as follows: CATSWDRVYEQYF. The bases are TGTGCCACCAGTTGGGACAGGGTCTACGAGCAGTACTTC.